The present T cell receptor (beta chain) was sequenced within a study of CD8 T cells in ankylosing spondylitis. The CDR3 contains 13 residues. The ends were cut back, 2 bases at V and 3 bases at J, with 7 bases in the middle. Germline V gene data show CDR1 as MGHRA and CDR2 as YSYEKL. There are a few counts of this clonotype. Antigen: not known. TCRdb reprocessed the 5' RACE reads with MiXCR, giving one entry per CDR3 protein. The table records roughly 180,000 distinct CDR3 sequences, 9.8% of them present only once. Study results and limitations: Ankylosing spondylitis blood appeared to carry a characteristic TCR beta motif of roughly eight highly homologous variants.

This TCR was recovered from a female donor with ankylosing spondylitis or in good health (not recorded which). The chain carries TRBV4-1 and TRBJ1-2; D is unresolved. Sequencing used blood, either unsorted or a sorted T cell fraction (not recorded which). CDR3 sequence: CASSQQAHYGYTF. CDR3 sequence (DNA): TGCGCCAGCAGCCAACAGGCCCACTATGGCTACACCTTC.